This T cell receptor beta chain was documented in a study of memory B cells and T cells in multiple sclerosis. The method was immunoSEQ multiplex PCR; TCRdb's version includes in-frame clones alone and lacks a portion of them. Among about 12,000 clones listed, about 83% were seen once. CFSE-dim autoproliferating and CFSE-high non-proliferating T cells from unstimulated culture were sequenced separately. Pooled replicate wells came from about 50 million CFSE-labeled PBMCs cultured around seven days without stimulus. PBMCs were labeled with around 0.5 uM CFSE and cultured without exogenous stimuli. Notes on the study in general: Shared clonotype counts depended on differing compartment clone-set sizes and were normalized.

As for this clone: What it recognizes is unknown.

V dropped 4 bases and J dropped 2; count of bases not matched to a gene: 6. Germline CDR1 is MNHEY and CDR2 is SVGAGI. This CDR3 contains 16 residues. Source material: PBMCs from blood kept in culture. The V and J genes are TRBV6-5 and TRBJ2-5; 11 bases map to TRBD1. The TCR originated in a human donor with multiple sclerosis. CDR3 coding DNA: TGTGCCAGCAGTTCTCCCGGGACAGGGGGTCAAGAGACCCAGTACTTC. Translation: CASSSPGTGGQETQYF.